This T cell receptor (beta chain) came from a study of CD8 T cells in Susac syndrome. The CDR3 is 16 amino acids. Germline CDR1 and CDR2: SGHRS and YFSETQ. The trim removed 0 bases at V and 4 bases at J, leaving 3 bases unmatched. The multiple sclerosis control cohort comprised treatment-naive individuals presenting with stable or active relapsing-remitting disease. With random hexamers, reverse transcription was performed on 0.5 to 1 ug of RNA. Multiplex immunoSEQ PCR targeted 54 Vbeta and 13 Jbeta TCR beta segments. TCRdb independently ran MiXCR on the immunoSEQ multiplex PCR reads; one entry per CDR3 protein. The sample yields some 300,000 distinct CDR3 sequences, roughly 90% seen once.

The chain carries TRBV5-1 and TRBJ2-1, with 11 positions matching TRBD2. The sample taken for sequencing was CD8+ T cells from PBMCs. The receptor was isolated from a human donor with multiple sclerosis. The CDR3 loop is CASSLDGLAGYNEQFF. Here the CDR3 DNA reads TGCGCCAGCAGCTTGGATGGACTAGCGGGTTACAATGAGCAGTTCTTC. Combining the CDR3 with reference TRBV5-1 and TRBJ2-1 gives the whole variable domain KAGVTQTPRYLIKTRGQQVTLSCSPISGHRSVSWYQQTPGQGLQFLFEYFSETQRNKGNFPGRFSGRQFSNSRSEMNVSTLELGDSALYLCASSLDGLAGYNEQFFGPGTRLTVL.